These 9 T cell receptor beta chains came from one sample sequenced in a study of glioma-infiltrating T cells after dendritic cell vaccination. Repertoires were generated with immunoSEQ multiplex PCR, while TCRdb's copy carries only in-frame clones and drops some. The sample consists of about 96,000 clones, 79% of them appearing once. This sample comprised blood, obtained before dendritic cell vaccination. The receptors shown here come from a human donor with glioblastoma.

The rearrangement joins TRBV19 to TRBJ1-5, with 7 bases matching TRBD1. The V segment lost 8 bases and the J segment 4 bases; nucleotides outside the gene matches: 8. The CDR3 is 14 amino acids. From germline, CDR1 is LNHDA and CDR2 SQIVND (reference sequence). CDR3 in DNA: TGTGCCAGTTCCCGGGGCAGGGGGAATCAGCCCCAGCATTTT. Translating gives CASSRGRGNQPQHF.

The V call is TRBV19, the J call TRBJ2-5; 14 bases align to TRBD2. There are 15 residues in the CDR3. The germline V gene encodes CDR1 LNHDA and CDR2 SQIVND (reference sequence). The junction had 7 bases not matched to a gene; V was cut back by 4 bases and J by 9 bases. CDR3 DNA: TGTGCCAGTAGTACCGCTCCGGGACTAGCGGGGGCCCAGTACTTC. Residues: CASSTAPGLAGAQYF.

The chain uses TRBV6-1 and TRBJ2-1; 9 nucleotides match TRBD2. The V gene's germline CDR1 is MNHNS and CDR2 SASEGT. The length of the CDR3 is 15 residues. Germline trimming cut 1 base from V and 9 bases from J; bases unmatched to any gene: 7. CDR3 region: CASSEGAGGNFEQFF. The CDR3 DNA follows: TGTGCCAGCAGTGAAGGGGCGGGGGGGAATTTTGAGCAGTTCTTC.

V and J are TRBV10-3 and TRBJ2-7; TRBD2 matches at 13 bases. Germline V gene sequence: CDR1 ENHRY, CDR2 SYGVKD. The CDR3 runs 16 residues. J lost 2 bases, V lost 5 bases, and 6 bases had no gene match. The DNA of the CDR3 is TGTGCCATCAGTAAATTGGGGACTAGCGGGGCCTACGAGCAGTACTTC. Its protein is CAISKLGTSGAYEQYF.

The gene calls are TRBV30 and TRBJ2-1; 9 positions agree with TRBD2. J lost 2 bases, V lost 2 bases, and 7 bases had no gene match. The CDR3 sequence is 16 residues long. Per the germline V gene, CDR1 is GTSNPN and CDR2 is SVGIG (reference sequence). The CDR3 nucleotides are TGTGCCTGGAGTTTTACCCTAGCGGGACCCTACAATGAGCAGTTCTTC. Amino acid sequence: CAWSFTLAGPYNEQFF.

The chain combines TRBV6-1 with TRBJ2-1, with 8 bases identical to TRBD1. The germline CDR1 and CDR2 sequences are MNHNS and SASEGT. The CDR3 runs 14 residues. V lost 3 bases to trimming and J lost 4 bases; unmatched junction nucleotides: 2. Here the CDR3 reads CASSDGQGYNEQFF. The CDR3 DNA reads as TGTGCCAGCAGTGACGGACAGGGTTACAATGAGCAGTTCTTC.

The gene calls are TRBV9 and TRBJ1-2; D gene unclear. Germline V lookup: CDR1 SGDLS, CDR2 YYNGEE. The CDR3 spans 10 residues. Trimming stripped 5 bases from V and 14 bases from J, with 13 bases between. As DNA, the CDR3 is TGTGCCAGCAGTGAACAAGTTCATACCTTC. Translating gives CASSEQVHTF.

CDR3 in DNA: TGTGCCAGCAGCTTAGGGACAGGTTCGACCTACGAGCAGTACTTC. Protein product: CASSLGTGSTYEQYF. This chain joins TRBV7-3 and TRBJ2-7, with 8 bases lining up with TRBD1. This CDR3 has 15 residues. Germline V gene data show CDR1 as SGHTA and CDR2 as FQGTGA. The junction had 5 bases not matched to a gene; V was cut back by 2 bases and J by 2 bases.

The J gene is TRBJ1-1, the V gene TRBV5-3, with D possibly TRBD1 on 5 matching bases. TRBV5-3 is marked as an open reading frame, function uncertain. V was cut by 4 bases and J by 3 bases, with 13 bases left in between. This CDR3 is built from 14 residues. The CDR3 loop is CARSRRDYYTEAFF. The DNA of the CDR3 is TGTGCCAGAAGCCGACGGGACTACTACACTGAAGCTTTCTTT.